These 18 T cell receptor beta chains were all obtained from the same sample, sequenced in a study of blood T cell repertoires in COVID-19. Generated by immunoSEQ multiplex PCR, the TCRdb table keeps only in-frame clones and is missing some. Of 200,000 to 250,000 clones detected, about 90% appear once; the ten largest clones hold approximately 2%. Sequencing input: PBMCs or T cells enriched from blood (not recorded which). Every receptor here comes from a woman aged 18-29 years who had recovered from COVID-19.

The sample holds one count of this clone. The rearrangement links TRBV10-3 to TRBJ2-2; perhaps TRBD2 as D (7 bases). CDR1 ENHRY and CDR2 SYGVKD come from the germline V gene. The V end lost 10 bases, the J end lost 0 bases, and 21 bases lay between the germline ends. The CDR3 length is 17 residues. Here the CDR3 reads CATEGGGAASNTGELFF. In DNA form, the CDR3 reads TGTGCCACCGAAGGGGGGGGAGCAGCATCGAACACCGGGGAGCTGTTTTTT.

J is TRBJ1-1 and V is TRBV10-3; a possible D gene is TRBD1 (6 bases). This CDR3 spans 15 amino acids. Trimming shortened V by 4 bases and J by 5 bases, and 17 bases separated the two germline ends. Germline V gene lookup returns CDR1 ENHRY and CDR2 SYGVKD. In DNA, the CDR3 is TGTGCCATCAGTGTAAGGGGGGGGCGCGAGACTGAAGCTTTCTTT. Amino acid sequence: CAISVRGGRETEAFF.

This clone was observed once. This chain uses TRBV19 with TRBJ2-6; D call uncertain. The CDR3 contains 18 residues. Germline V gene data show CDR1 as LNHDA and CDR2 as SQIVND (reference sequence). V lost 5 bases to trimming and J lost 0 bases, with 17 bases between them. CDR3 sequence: CASSPPQAAYSGANVLTF. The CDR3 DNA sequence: TGTGCCAGTAGTCCCCCCCAGGCAGCTTACTCTGGGGCCAACGTCCTGACTTTC.

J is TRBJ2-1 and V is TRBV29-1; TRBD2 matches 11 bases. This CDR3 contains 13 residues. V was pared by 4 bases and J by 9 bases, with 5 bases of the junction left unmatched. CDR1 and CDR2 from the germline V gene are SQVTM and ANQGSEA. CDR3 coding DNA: TGCAGCGTTGCTAGCGGGGGGTTGGGTGAGCAGTTCTTC. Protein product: CSVASGGLGEQFF.

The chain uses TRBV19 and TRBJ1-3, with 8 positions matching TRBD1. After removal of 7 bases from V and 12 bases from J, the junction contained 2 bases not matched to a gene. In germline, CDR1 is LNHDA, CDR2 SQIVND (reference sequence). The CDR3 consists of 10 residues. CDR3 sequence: CASKGTGIYF. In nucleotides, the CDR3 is TGTGCCAGTAAAGGGACAGGCATATATTTT.

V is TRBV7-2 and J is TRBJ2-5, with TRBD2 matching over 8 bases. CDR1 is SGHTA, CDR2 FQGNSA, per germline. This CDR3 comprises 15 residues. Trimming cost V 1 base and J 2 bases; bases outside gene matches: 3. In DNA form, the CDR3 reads TGTGCCAGCAGCTTAGATGGCGGGGGGCAAGAGACCCAGTACTTC. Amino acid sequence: CASSLDGGGQETQYF.

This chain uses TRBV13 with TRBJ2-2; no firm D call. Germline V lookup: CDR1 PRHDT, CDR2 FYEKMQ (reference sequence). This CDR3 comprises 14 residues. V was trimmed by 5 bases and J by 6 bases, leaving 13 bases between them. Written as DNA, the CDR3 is TGTGCCAGCAGCCCAAAGCCCGGGTCCGGGGAGCTGTTTTTT. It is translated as CASSPKPGSGELFF.

The chain's CDR3 is CASSEGRPGSGNTIYF. For the CDR3, the DNA is TGTGCCAGCAGTGAAGGCAGGCCGGGGTCAGGAAACACCATATATTTT. This chain connects TRBV2 to TRBJ1-3; D gene unclear. V was shortened by 1 base and J by 4 bases, with 14 bases between the two germline ends. Germline V gene data show CDR1 as SNHLY and CDR2 as FYNNEI. This CDR3 has 16 amino acids.

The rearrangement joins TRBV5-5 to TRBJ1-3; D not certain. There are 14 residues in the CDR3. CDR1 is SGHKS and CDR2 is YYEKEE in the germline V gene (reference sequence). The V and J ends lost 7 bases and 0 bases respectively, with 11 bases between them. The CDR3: CASSFQVSGNTIYF. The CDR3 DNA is TGTGCCAGCTCTTTTCAGGTCTCTGGAAACACCATATATTTT.

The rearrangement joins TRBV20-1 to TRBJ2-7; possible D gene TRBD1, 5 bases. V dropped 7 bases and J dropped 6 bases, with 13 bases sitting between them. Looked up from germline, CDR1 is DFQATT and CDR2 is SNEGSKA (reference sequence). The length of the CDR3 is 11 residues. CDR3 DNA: TGCAGTGGTTCCAGGGCGATCGAGCAGTACTTC. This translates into CSGSRAIEQYF.

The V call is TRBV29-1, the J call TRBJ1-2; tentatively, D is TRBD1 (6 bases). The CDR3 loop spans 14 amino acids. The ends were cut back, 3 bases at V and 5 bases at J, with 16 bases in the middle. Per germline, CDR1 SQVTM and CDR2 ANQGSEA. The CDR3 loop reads CSVDTPGASYGYTF. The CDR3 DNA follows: TGCAGCGTTGATACCCCAGGGGCCTCTTATGGCTACACCTTC.

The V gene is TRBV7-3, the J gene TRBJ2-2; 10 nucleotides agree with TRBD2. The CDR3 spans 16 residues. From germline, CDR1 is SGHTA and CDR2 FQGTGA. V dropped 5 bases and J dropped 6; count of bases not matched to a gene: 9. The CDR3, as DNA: TGTGCCAGCAGCCCGACTTCGAGCGGGAGGGCCGGGGAGCTGTTTTTT. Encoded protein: CASSPTSSGRAGELFF. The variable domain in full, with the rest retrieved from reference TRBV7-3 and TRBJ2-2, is GAGVSQTPSNKVTEKGKYVELRCDPISGHTALYWYRQSLGQGPEFLIYFQGTGAADDSGLPNDRFFAVRPEGSVSTLKIQRTERGDSAVYLCASSPTSSGRAGELFFGEGSRLTVL.

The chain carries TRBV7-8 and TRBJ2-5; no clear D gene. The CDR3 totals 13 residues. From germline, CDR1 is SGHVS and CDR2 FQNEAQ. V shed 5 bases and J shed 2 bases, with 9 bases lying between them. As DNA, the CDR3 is TGTGCCAGCAGCATAAGCTGGCAAGAGACCCAGTACTTC. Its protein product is CASSISWQETQYF.

The CDR3 loop reads CASRRQSTNEKLFF. As DNA, the CDR3 is TGTGCCAGCAGGCGACAGTCAACTAATGAAAAACTGTTTTTT. The chain couples TRBV6-5 to TRBJ1-4; D is perhaps TRBD1 (5 bases). The ends were cut back, 6 bases at V and 0 bases at J, with 8 bases in the middle. The germline V gene encodes CDR1 MNHEY and CDR2 SVGAGI. This CDR3 has 14 residues.

For the CDR3, the DNA is TGTGCCAGCAGCGATAGCGGGGGGGCTGTTGAGCAGTTCTTC. Its protein product is CASSDSGGAVEQFF. The rearrangement uses TRBV3-1 (or the pseudogene TRBV3-2) and TRBJ2-1; TRBD2 aligns across 11 bases. With 5 bases clipped from V and 9 bases from J, the junction kept 6 bases outside the gene matches. The CDR3 runs to 14 residues. Germline values: CDR1 LGHDT, CDR2 YNNKEL (reference sequence).

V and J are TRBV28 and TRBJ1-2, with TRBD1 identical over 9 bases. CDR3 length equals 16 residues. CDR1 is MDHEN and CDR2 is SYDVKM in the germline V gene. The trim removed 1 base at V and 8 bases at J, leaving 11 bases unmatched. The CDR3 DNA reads TGTGCCAGCAGTTTATTACCGGGACAGGGCACGTCCGGCTACACCTTC. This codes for CASSLLPGQGTSGYTF.

CDR3 bases: TGTGCCAGCAGGGAGATGGGCAGGGGAGGGAGCTATGGCTACACCTTC. Translating gives CASREMGRGGSYGYTF. The rearrangement joins TRBV7-2 to TRBJ1-2; D perhaps matches TRBD1 (6 bases). This CDR3 comprises 16 residues. Germline V gene lookup returns CDR1 SGHTA and CDR2 FQGNSA. V was pared by 6 bases and J by 4 bases, with 21 bases between.

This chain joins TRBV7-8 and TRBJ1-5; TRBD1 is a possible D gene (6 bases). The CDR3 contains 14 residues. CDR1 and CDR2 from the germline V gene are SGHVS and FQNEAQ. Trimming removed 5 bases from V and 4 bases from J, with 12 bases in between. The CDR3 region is CASSPRDINQPQHF. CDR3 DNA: TGTGCCAGCAGCCCCCGGGACATTAATCAGCCCCAGCATTTT.